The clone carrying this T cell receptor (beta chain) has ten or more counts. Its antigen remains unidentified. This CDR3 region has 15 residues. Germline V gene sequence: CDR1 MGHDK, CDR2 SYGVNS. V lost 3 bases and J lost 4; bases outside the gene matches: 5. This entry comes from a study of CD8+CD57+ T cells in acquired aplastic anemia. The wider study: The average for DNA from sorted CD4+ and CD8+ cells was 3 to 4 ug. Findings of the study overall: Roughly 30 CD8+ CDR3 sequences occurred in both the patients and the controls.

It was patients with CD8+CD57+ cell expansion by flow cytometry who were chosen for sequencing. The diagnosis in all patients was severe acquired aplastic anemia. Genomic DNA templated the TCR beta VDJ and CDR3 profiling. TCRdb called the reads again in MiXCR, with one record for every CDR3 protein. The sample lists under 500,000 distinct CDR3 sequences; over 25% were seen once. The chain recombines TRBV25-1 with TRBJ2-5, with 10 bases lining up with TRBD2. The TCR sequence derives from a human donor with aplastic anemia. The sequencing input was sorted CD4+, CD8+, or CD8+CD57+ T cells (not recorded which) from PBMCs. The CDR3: CASSDLAGVRETQYF. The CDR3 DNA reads TGTGCCAGCAGTGACCTAGCGGGAGTGAGAGAGACCCAGTACTTC. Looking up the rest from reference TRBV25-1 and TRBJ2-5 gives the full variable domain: EADIYQTPRYLVIGTGKKITLECSQTMGHDKMYWYQQDPGMELHLIHYSYGVNSTEKGDLSSESTVSRIRTEHFPLTLESARPSHTSQYLCASSDLAGVRETQYFGPGTRLLVL.